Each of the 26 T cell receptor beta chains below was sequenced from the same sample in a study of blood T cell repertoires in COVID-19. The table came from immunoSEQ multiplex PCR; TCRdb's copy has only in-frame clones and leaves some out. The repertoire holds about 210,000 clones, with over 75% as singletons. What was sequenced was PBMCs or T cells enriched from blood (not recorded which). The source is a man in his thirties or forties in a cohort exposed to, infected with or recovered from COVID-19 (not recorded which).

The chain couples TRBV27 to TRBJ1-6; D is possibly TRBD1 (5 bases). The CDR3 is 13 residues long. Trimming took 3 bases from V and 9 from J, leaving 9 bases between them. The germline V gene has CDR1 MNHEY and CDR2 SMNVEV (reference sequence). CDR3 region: CASSLFGGSPLHF. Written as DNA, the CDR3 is TGTGCCAGCAGTTTGTTCGGGGGTTCACCCCTCCACTTT.

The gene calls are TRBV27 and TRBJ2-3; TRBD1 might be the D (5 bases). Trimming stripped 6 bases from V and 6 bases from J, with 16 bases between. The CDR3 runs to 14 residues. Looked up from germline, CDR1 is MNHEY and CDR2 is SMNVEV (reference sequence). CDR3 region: CASSLSQAGDTQYF. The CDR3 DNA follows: TGTGCCAGCAGCCTTAGTCAGGCAGGGGATACGCAGTATTTT.

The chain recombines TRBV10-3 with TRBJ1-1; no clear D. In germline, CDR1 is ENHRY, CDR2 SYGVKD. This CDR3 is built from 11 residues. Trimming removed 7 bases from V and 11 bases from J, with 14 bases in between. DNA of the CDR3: TGTGCCATCATGGGGTCCGGGGAGGCTTTCTTT. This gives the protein CAIMGSGEAFF.

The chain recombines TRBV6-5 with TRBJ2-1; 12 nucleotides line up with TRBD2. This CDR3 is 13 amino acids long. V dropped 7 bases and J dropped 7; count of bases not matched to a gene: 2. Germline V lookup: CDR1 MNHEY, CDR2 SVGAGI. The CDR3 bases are TGTGCCAGCAATCTAGCGGGAGGGAATGAGCAGTTCTTC. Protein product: CASNLAGGNEQFF.

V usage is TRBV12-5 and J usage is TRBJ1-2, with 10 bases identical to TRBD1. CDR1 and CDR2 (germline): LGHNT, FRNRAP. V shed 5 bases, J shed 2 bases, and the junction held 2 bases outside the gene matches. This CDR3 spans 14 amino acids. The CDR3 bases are TGTGCTAGTGGTCTGGGACAGGGGAACTATGGCTACACCTTC. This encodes CASGLGQGNYGYTF.

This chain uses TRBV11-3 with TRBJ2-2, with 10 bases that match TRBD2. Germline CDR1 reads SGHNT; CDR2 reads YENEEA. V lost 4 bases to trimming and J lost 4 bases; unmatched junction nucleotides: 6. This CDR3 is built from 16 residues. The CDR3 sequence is CASSSGLAAATGELFF. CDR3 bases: TGTGCCAGCAGCTCCGGACTAGCGGCAGCCACCGGGGAGCTGTTTTTT.

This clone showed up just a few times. This CDR3 reads CASSQGVGSPLHF. CDR3 in DNA: TGTGCCAGCTCTCAGGGGGTCGGTTCACCCCTCCACTTT. The rearrangement links TRBV19 to TRBJ1-6, with TRBD1 matching 7 bases. In germline, CDR1 is LNHDA, CDR2 SQIVND (reference sequence). This CDR3 has 13 amino acids. Losses at the gene ends were 9 bases for V and 9 bases for J; bases not matched to a gene: 8.

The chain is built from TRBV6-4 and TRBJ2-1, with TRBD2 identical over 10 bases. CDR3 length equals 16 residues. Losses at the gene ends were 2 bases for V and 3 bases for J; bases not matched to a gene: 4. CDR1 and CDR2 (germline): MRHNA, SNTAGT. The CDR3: CASSDKAGGDYNEQFF. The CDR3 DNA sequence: TGTGCCAGCAGTGACAAAGCGGGAGGGGACTACAATGAGCAGTTCTTC.

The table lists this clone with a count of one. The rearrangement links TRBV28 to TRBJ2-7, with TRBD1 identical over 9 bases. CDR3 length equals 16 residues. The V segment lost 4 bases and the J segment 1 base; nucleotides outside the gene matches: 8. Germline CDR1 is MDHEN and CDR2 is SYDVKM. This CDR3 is CASSSIDRGASYEQYF. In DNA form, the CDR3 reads TGTGCCAGCAGTTCAATCGACAGGGGGGCGTCCTACGAGCAGTACTTC.

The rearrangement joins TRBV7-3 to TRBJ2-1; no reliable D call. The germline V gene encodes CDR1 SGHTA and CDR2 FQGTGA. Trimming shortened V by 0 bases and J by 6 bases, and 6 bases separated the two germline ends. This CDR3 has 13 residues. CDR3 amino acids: CASSLTPGNEQFF. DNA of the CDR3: TGTGCCAGCAGCTTAACCCCAGGCAATGAGCAGTTCTTC.

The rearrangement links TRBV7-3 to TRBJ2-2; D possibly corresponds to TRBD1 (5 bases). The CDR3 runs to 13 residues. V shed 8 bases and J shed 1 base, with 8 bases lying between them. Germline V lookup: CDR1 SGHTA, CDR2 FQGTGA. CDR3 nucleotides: TGTGCCAGCCAGGGCCTGAACACCGGGGAGCTGTTTTTT. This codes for CASQGLNTGELFF.

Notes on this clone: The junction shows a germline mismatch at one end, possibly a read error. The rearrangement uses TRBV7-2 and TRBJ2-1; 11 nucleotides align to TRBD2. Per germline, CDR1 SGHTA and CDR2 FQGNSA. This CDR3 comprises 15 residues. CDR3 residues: CASRLASGRYNEQFF. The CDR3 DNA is TGTGCCAGCCGCTTAGCTAGCGGGAGGTACAATGAGCAGTTCTTC.

The CDR3 nucleotides are TGTGCCAGCAGTTACTCGATGGGCAGGGGTGAAGCTTTCTTT. Residues: CASSYSMGRGEAFF. This chain joins TRBV6-5 and TRBJ1-1; the D gene is possibly TRBD1 (6 bases). Between the trimmed V and J ends, which lost 0 bases and 7 bases, there was a span of 12 bases. The CDR3 consists of 14 residues. Looked up from germline, CDR1 is MNHEY and CDR2 is SVGAGI.

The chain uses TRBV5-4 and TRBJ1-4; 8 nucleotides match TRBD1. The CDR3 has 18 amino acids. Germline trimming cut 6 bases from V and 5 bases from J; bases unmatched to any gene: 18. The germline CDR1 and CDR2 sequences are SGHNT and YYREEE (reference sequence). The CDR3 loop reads CASNRGGRIGGENEKLFF. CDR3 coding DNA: TGTGCCAGCAACAGGGGGGGAAGAATTGGAGGGGAGAATGAAAAACTGTTTTTT.

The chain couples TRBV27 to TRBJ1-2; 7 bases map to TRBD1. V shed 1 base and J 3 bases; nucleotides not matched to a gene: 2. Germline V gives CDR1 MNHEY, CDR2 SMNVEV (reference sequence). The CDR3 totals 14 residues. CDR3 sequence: CASSLFQGDYGYTF. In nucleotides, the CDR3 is TGTGCCAGCAGTTTATTCCAGGGGGACTATGGCTACACCTTC.

In nucleotides, the CDR3 is TGTGCCACCGGGACAAGTGCTAACACTGAAGCTTTCTTT. Translating gives CATGTSANTEAFF. J is TRBJ1-1 and V is TRBV27; D is possibly TRBD1 (6 bases). The CDR3 spans 13 residues. Germline-derived CDR1 and CDR2 are MNHEY and SMNVEV (reference sequence). V was shortened by 10 bases and J by 2 bases, with 14 bases between the two germline ends.

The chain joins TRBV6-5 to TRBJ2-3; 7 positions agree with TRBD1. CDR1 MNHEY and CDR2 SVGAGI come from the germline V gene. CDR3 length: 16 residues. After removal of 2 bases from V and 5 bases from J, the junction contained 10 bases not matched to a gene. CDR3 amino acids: CASSYEGGKEIDTQYF. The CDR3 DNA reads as TGTGCCAGCAGTTACGAAGGGGGCAAGGAGATAGATACGCAGTATTTT.

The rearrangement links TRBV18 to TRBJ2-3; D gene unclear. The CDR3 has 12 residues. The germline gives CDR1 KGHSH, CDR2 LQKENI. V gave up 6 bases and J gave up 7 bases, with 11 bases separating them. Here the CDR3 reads CASSQHSNTQYF. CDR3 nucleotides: TGTGCCAGCTCCCAACACAGCAATACGCAGTATTTT.

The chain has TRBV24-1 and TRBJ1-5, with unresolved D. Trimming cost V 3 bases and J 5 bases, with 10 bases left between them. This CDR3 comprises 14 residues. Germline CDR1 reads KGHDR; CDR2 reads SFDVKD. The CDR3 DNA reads TGTGCCACCAGTGATCCCTGGGGAGATCAGCCCCAGCATTTT. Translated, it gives CATSDPWGDQPQHF.

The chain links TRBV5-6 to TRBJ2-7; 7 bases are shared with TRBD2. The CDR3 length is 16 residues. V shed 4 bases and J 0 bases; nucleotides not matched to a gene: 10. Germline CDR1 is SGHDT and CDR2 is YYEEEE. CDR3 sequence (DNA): TGTGCCAGCAGCCCCCCGGTTTGGGGGGGCTCCTACGAGCAGTACTTC. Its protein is CASSPPVWGGSYEQYF.

The CDR3 DNA sequence: TGTGCCAGCAGCGCCGGGACAGGGCGTGAAAAACTGTTTTTT. It yields the protein CASSAGTGREKLFF. V usage is TRBV27 and J usage is TRBJ1-4; TRBD1 agrees at 9 bases. Germline V lookup: CDR1 MNHEY, CDR2 SMNVEV (reference sequence). V lost 6 bases, J lost 7 bases, and 6 bases stayed unmatched. CDR3 length equals 14 residues.

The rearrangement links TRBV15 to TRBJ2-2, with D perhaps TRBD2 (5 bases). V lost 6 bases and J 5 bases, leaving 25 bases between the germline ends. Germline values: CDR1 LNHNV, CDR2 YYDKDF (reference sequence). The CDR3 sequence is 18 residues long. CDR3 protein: CATSRTGRSKSGTGELFF. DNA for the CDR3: TGTGCCACCAGTAGAACCGGACGGTCGAAATCGGGGACCGGGGAGCTGTTTTTT. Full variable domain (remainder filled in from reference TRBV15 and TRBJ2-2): DAMVIQNPRYQVTQFGKPVTLSCSQTLNHNVMYWYQQKSSQAPKLLFHYYDKDFNNEADTPDNFQSRRPNTSFCFLDIRSPGLGDTAMYLCATSRTGRSKSGTGELFFGEGSRLTVL.

CDR3 protein: CSASSRTGPGEQYF. The CDR3 bases are TGCAGTGCTAGTTCACGGACCGGGCCGGGAGAGCAGTACTTC. The chain carries TRBV20-1 and TRBJ2-7; D perhaps matches TRBD2 (5 bases). Germline loops: CDR1 DFQATT, CDR2 SNEGSKA (reference sequence). The CDR3 runs to 14 residues. Between the trimmed V and J ends, which lost 3 bases and 7 bases, there was a span of 19 bases.

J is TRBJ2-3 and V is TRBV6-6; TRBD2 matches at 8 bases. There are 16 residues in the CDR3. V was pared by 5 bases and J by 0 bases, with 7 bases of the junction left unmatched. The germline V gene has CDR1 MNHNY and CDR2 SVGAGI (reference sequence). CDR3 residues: CASSRGLAGSTDTQYF. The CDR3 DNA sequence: TGTGCCAGCAGTCGCGGCTTAGCGGGAAGCACAGATACGCAGTATTTT.

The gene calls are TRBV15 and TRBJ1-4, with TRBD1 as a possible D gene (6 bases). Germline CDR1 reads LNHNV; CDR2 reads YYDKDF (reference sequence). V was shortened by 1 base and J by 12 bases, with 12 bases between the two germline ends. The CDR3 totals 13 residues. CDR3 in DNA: TGTGCCACCAGCAGAGGTCAGGGGTCCGAACTGTTTTTT. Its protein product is CATSRGQGSELFF. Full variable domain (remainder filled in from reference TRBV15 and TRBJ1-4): DAMVIQNPRYQVTQFGKPVTLSCSQTLNHNVMYWYQQKSSQAPKLLFHYYDKDFNNEADTPDNFQSRRPNTSFCFLDIRSPGLGDTAMYLCATSRGQGSELFFGSGTQLSVL.

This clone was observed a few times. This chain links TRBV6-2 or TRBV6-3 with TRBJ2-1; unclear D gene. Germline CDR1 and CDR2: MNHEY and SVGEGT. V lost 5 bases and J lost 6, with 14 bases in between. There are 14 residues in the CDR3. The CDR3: CASSAGIEANEQFF. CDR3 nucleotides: TGTGCCAGCAGTGCCGGTATAGAAGCCAATGAGCAGTTCTTC.